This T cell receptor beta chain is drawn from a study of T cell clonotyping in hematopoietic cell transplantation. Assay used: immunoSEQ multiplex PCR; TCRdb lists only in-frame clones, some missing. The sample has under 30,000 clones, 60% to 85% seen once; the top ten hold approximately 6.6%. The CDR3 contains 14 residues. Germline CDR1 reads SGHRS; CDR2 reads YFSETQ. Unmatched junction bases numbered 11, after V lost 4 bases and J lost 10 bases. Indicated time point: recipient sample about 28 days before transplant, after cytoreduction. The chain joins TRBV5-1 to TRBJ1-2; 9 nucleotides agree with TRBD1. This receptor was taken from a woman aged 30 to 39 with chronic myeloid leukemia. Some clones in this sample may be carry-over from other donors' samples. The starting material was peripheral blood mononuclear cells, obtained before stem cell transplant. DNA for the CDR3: TGCGCCAGCAGCCCCCGGGACAGGGCGAGCGACTACACCTTC. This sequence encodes CASSPRDRASDYTF.